One sample yielded the 27 T cell receptor beta chains listed below, sequenced in a study of cytomegalovirus exposure and HLA in healthy donors. 60 Vbeta and 13 Jbeta primers were used in PCR. Method: immunoSEQ multiplex PCR; TCRdb's copy keeps in-frame clones and lacks some. The sample lists approximately 120,000 clones; around 82% were seen once. The sample consisted of PBMCs. These receptors all come from a woman in her forties in good health and CMV-seropositive.

The chain combines TRBV19 with TRBJ1-5; D perhaps matches TRBD1 (5 bases). Germline loops: CDR1 LNHDA, CDR2 SQIVND (reference sequence). Trimming took off 3 bases at V and 6 bases at J, with 12 bases between the two ends. This CDR3 comprises 14 residues. This CDR3 reads CASSIRRGGQPQHF. CDR3 DNA sequence: TGTGCCAGTAGTATCAGGCGGGGCGGTCAGCCCCAGCATTTT.

V and J are TRBV6-1 and TRBJ1-4; D is possibly TRBD1 (5 bases). V was pared by 0 bases and J by 7 bases, with 12 bases between. Per the germline V gene, CDR1 is MNHNS and CDR2 is SASEGT. The CDR3 has 15 amino acids. The DNA for the CDR3 is TGTGCCAGCAGTGAAGCGGAGCAGGGTAGTGAAAAACTGTTTTTT. Protein sequence: CASSEAEQGSEKLFF.

V usage is TRBV18 and J usage is TRBJ2-3; TRBD2 aligns across 8 bases. This CDR3 has 18 amino acids. V dropped 3 bases and J dropped 1; count of bases not matched to a gene: 12. The germline CDR1 and CDR2 sequences are KGHSH and LQKENI. The chain's CDR3 is CASSPTRGSGSGTDTQYF. The CDR3 region has the DNA TGTGCCAGCTCACCCACACGGGGGAGCGGGAGCGGCACAGATACGCAGTATTTT.

The chain combines TRBV28 with TRBJ2-7; 9 bases agree with TRBD1. Unmatched junction bases numbered 7, after V lost 7 bases and J lost 0 bases. The CDR3 runs to 15 residues. Germline values: CDR1 MDHEN, CDR2 SYDVKM. The CDR3 reads CASTAGQGFSYEQYF. CDR3 coding DNA: TGTGCCAGCACCGCCGGACAGGGGTTCTCCTACGAGCAGTACTTC.

CDR3: CASSIELRIPAYF. DNA of the CDR3: TGTGCCAGTAGTATAGAGCTCAGGATTCCGGCGTACTTC. This chain links TRBV19 with TRBJ2-4; D ambiguous. Trimming took off 0 bases at V and 15 bases at J, with 15 bases between the two ends. The CDR3 loop spans 13 amino acids. Germline CDR1 reads LNHDA; CDR2 reads SQIVND (reference sequence).

The chain couples TRBV5-1 to TRBJ2-3; 7 bases align to TRBD1. Germline values: CDR1 SGHRS, CDR2 YFSETQ. This CDR3 region has 14 residues. Trimming removed 5 bases from V and 0 bases from J; junction bases left unmatched: 3. CDR3 in amino acids: CASRLGQSTDTQYF. CDR3 in DNA: TGCGCCAGCAGGCTGGGACAGAGCACAGATACGCAGTATTTT.

This chain uses TRBV27 with TRBJ2-7, with a tentative D call TRBD2 (5 bases). Trimming removed 10 bases at V and 3 bases at J, with 16 bases between. This CDR3 is 13 amino acids long. Germline CDR1 and CDR2: MNHEY and SMNVEV (reference sequence). Written as DNA, the CDR3 is TGTGCCATCTCGGTCGGAGGCGGCTACGAGCAGTACTTC. It yields the protein CAISVGGGYEQYF.

This chain links TRBV19 with TRBJ1-1; 9 bases fit TRBD1. J lost 0 bases, V lost 4 bases, and 9 bases had no gene match. There are 17 residues in the CDR3. Looked up from germline, CDR1 is LNHDA and CDR2 is SQIVND (reference sequence). The chain's CDR3 is CASSTLPGTGMNTEAFF. CDR3 DNA: TGTGCCAGTAGTACTCTTCCCGGGACAGGGATGAACACTGAAGCTTTCTTT.

This clone came up once. This CDR3 is CASSMEGAPYNEQFF. The CDR3 nucleotides read TGTGCCAGTAGTATGGAGGGGGCCCCCTACAATGAGCAGTTCTTC. The V call is TRBV19, the J call TRBJ2-1, with D tentatively TRBD1 (7 bases). Looked up from germline, CDR1 is LNHDA and CDR2 is SQIVND (reference sequence). This CDR3 has 15 residues. Trimming left V 3 bases short and J 2 bases short, with 11 bases between. The full variable domain, rest sourced from reference TRBV19 and TRBJ2-1, is DGGITQSPKYLFRKEGQNVTLSCEQNLNHDAMYWYRQDPGQGLRLIYYSQIVNDFQKGDIAEGYSVSREKKESFPLTVTSAQKNPTAFYLCASSMEGAPYNEQFFGPGTRLTVL.

The chain joins TRBV6-6 to TRBJ1-3; D unclear. Germline assignment: CDR1 MNHNY and CDR2 SVGAGI (reference sequence). This CDR3 spans 13 amino acids. Trimming took 10 bases from V and 6 from J, leaving 16 bases between them. As DNA, the CDR3 is TGTGCCACCCTCATTCCCCGAGAAAACACCATATATTTT. It yields the protein CATLIPRENTIYF.

This clone appeared once. The CDR3 reads CASSLVGRDTYGYTF. The CDR3 DNA is TGTGCCAGCAGCTTGGTAGGCAGGGACACCTATGGCTACACCTTC. The chain employs TRBV5-4 and TRBJ1-2, with D perhaps TRBD1 (6 bases). The CDR3 runs 15 residues. V gave up 0 bases and J gave up 4 bases, with 13 bases separating them. Germline V gives CDR1 SGHNT, CDR2 YYREEE (reference sequence).

The chain joins TRBV9 to TRBJ2-5; 7 positions match TRBD2. Germline-derived CDR1 and CDR2 are SGDLS and YYNGEE. With V trimmed by 3 bases and J by 7 bases, 3 bases remained unmatched. This CDR3 has 12 amino acids. The CDR3 nucleotides read TGTGCCAGCAGCGGGGACTACCTGACCCAGTACTTC. This encodes CASSGDYLTQYF.

The chain uses TRBV12-5 and TRBJ1-1, with no clear D. From germline, CDR1 is LGHNT and CDR2 FRNRAP. V shed 3 bases and J shed 0 bases, with 11 bases lying between them. The CDR3 extends over 15 amino acids. CDR3 amino acids: CASGFSEGMNTEAFF. DNA of the CDR3: TGTGCTAGTGGTTTTAGCGAGGGCATGAACACTGAAGCTTTCTTT.

The J gene is TRBJ1-4, the V gene TRBV2; 9 nucleotides line up with TRBD1. Germline CDR1 is SNHLY and CDR2 is FYNNEI. V gave up 7 bases and J gave up 7 bases; unmatched junction bases: 10. The length of the CDR3 is 15 residues. CDR3 in DNA: TGTGCCAGCACCCTTATGGGACAGGGTAGTGAAAAACTGTTTTTT. This sequence encodes CASTLMGQGSEKLFF.

The V gene is TRBV6-5, the J gene TRBJ2-1, with 7 bases identical to TRBD2. Germline V gene sequence: CDR1 MNHEY, CDR2 SVGAGI. With V trimmed by 8 bases and J by 0 bases, 1 base remained unmatched. The CDR3 consists of 13 residues. CDR3 sequence (DNA): TGTGCCAGCGGGACTATCTCCTACAATGAGCAGTTCTTC. It yields the protein CASGTISYNEQFF.

The chain is built from TRBV11-3 and TRBJ2-7, with TRBD2 matching 7 bases. Germline CDR1 reads SGHNT; CDR2 reads YENEEA. There are 14 residues in the CDR3. J was trimmed by 7 bases and V by 5 bases; bases with no gene match: 11. The CDR3 loop is CASSPREGGREQYF. The DNA for the CDR3 is TGTGCCAGCAGCCCAAGAGAGGGAGGGCGTGAGCAGTACTTC.

Here the CDR3 reads CASSQVVSGANVLTF. The DNA of the CDR3 is TGCGCCAGCAGCCAAGTCGTTTCTGGGGCCAACGTCCTGACTTTC. The rearrangement links TRBV4-3 to TRBJ2-6; D ambiguous. The length of the CDR3 is 15 residues. The germline gives CDR1 LGHNA, CDR2 YSLEER. V was shortened by 1 base and J by 1 base, with 5 bases between the two germline ends.

The rearrangement uses TRBV29-1 and TRBJ2-5; 11 nucleotides line up with TRBD2. The CDR3 covers 16 residues. Looked up from germline, CDR1 is SQVTM and CDR2 is ANQGSEA. V shed 4 bases and J 4 bases; nucleotides not matched to a gene: 11. Here the CDR3 DNA reads TGCAGCGTTGTTGGTTGGGTAGCGGGAGGGTTAGAGACCCAGTACTTC. Translated, it gives CSVVGWVAGGLETQYF.

The V call is TRBV2, the J call TRBJ2-5; 9 bases are a match to TRBD2. Losses at the gene ends were 8 bases for V and 3 bases for J; bases not matched to a gene: 7. This CDR3 spans 14 amino acids. Germline CDR1 is SNHLY and CDR2 is FYNNEI. CDR3 sequence (DNA): TGTGCCAGCCGAAGACTAGCGGAAAAAGAGACCCAGTACTTC. As protein: CASRRLAEKETQYF. The full variable domain, its missing parts supplied by reference TRBV2 and TRBJ2-5, is EPEVTQTPSHQVTQMGQEVILRCVPISNHLYFYWYRQILGQKVEFLVSFYNNEISEKSEIFDDQFSVERPDGSNFTLKIRSTKLEDSAMYFCASRRLAEKETQYFGPGTRLLVL.

As to this clone: At one end, the junction sequence differs from germline, possibly due to a read error. The chain is built from TRBV7-9 and TRBJ2-1; 8 positions match TRBD1. The CDR3 extends over 13 amino acids. Germline CDR1 and CDR2: SEHNR and FQNEAQ (reference sequence). CDR3 loop: CSSSLGTGNEQFF. CDR3 in DNA: TGTTCCAGCAGCTTAGGGACAGGCAATGAGCAGTTCTTC.

Of note for this clone: This sample also contains other DNA sequences that code for the same CDR3. This rearrangement joins TRBV28 to TRBJ1-1, with 7 nucleotides matching TRBD1. CDR1 and CDR2 from the germline V gene are MDHEN and SYDVKM. CDR3 length equals 14 residues. With V trimmed by 5 bases and J by 3 bases, 6 bases remained unmatched. CDR3 DNA sequence: TGTGCCAGCAGTCCTAAGACAGGGCACACTGAAGCTTTCTTT. This codes for CASSPKTGHTEAFF.

The chain has TRBV10-2 and TRBJ2-2, with 9 bases fitting TRBD2. Trimming removed 4 bases from V and 7 bases from J; junction bases left unmatched: 19. This CDR3 contains 19 residues. Looked up from germline, CDR1 is WSHSY and CDR2 is SAAADI. CDR3 sequence (DNA): TGCGCCAGCAGTGCTTTTGGAGGTTTGCTAGCGGGAAGTGGCGGGGAGCTGTTTTTT. As protein: CASSAFGGLLAGSGGELFF.

The gene calls are TRBV4-3 and TRBJ2-7, with D perhaps TRBD2 (6 bases). The CDR3 length is 13 residues. CDR1 LGHNA and CDR2 YSLEER come from the germline V gene. Deletions cut 4 bases from V and 2 bases from J, with 9 bases between. This CDR3 reads CASSRDFAYEQYF. The CDR3, as DNA: TGCGCCAGCAGCCGGGACTTCGCCTACGAGCAGTACTTC.

This sequence joins TRBV27 and TRBJ2-3; D is unclear. Germline CDR1 and CDR2: MNHEY and SMNVEV (reference sequence). V gave up 4 bases and J gave up 5 bases, with 10 bases separating them. This CDR3 has 13 amino acids. In DNA form, the CDR3 reads TGTGCCAGCAGTTCGGCCAGGCGAGATACGCAGTATTTT. Amino acids: CASSSARRDTQYF.

V gene TRBV28 combines with J gene TRBJ2-1; 9 positions match TRBD1. The length of the CDR3 is 16 residues. V shed 1 base, J shed 5 bases, and the junction held 6 bases outside the gene matches. CDR1 is MDHEN and CDR2 is SYDVKM in the germline V gene. CDR3 region: CASSLSGQGQNNEQFF. The CDR3 nucleotides read TGTGCCAGCAGTTTATCGGGACAGGGTCAAAACAATGAGCAGTTCTTC. The full variable domain, rest sourced from reference TRBV28 and TRBJ2-1, is DVKVTQSSRYLVKRTGEKVFLECVQDMDHENMFWYRQDPGLGLRLIYFSYDVKMKEKGDIPEGYSVSREKKERFSLILESASTNQTSMYLCASSLSGQGQNNEQFFGPGTRLTVL.

The CDR3 nucleotides are TGTGCCAGCAGTGGGGGGACAGGGTTAAGCAATCAGCCCCAGCATTTT. As protein: CASSGGTGLSNQPQHF. This chain joins TRBV6-1 and TRBJ1-5; 9 bases agree with TRBD1. Germline V gene data show CDR1 as MNHNS and CDR2 as SASEGT. The J segment lost 1 base and the V segment lost 4 bases, leaving 5 bases of the junction unmatched. This CDR3 has 16 amino acids.

The V call is TRBV19, the J call TRBJ2-1; D perhaps matches TRBD2 (5 bases). This CDR3 region has 13 residues. The V gene lost 3 bases and the J gene lost 6 bases, with 9 bases spanning the gap. In germline, CDR1 is LNHDA, CDR2 SQIVND (reference sequence). CDR3: CASSINSGNEQFF. The CDR3 bases are TGTGCCAGTAGTATCAACAGCGGCAATGAGCAGTTCTTC.